What follows describes a single TCR beta chain. Its matching antigen is unknown. TCR alpha and beta CDR3 regions were amplified from RNA using iRepertoire nested multiplex PCR. TCRdb used MiXCR to reprocess the multiplex PCR reads, holding one entry per CDR3 protein. This sample yields more than 300,000 distinct CDR3 sequences, of which 41% are seen a single time; around 11% belongs to the top ten. V was trimmed by 1 base and J by 2 bases, leaving 4 bases between them. The CDR3 totals 12 residues. Germline loops: CDR1 DFQATT, CDR2 SNEGSKA (reference sequence). This sample was taken from a study of glioma-infiltrating T cells. Study-level information: Glioma patients had dexamethasone for six or fewer days before surgery. Blood libraries targeted about 4- to 11-fold coverage of about a million T cells. Study-level points and caveats: Tissue-blood divergence was below expectation in non-neoplastic patients, above in gliomas. Shared blood CDR3 signature motifs marked patients with low tissue-blood divergence.

The sample was glioma tissue, nonneoplastic brain tissue, or PBMCs (not recorded which). The receptor's source is a human donor with low-grade glioma or glioblastoma, undergoing nonglioma brain surgery, or in good health (not recorded which). The chain links TRBV20-1 to TRBJ2-3; D gene unclear. CDR3 sequence reads: CSARVSTDTQYF. CDR3 nucleotides: TGCAGTGCTAGAGTGTCCACAGATACGCAGTATTTT.